The text below deals with one T cell receptor beta chain. Its antigen remains unidentified. The data derive from a study of CD8+ T cells in alopecia areata. Study-level findings and limits: Alopecia totalis/universalis scalp especially showed more expanded CD8+ clones than normal scalp. Because one nonresponder was included, the link of baseline CD8+ expansion to response is considered uncertain.

Noted treatment: oral pan-JAK inhibitor, 5-10 mg twice daily. From alopecia areata patients, lesional scalp punch biopsies and peripheral blood were collected. The germline V gene has CDR1 MNHEY and CDR2 SVGAGI. Unmatched junction bases numbered 5, after V lost 0 bases and J lost 5 bases. This CDR3 region has 15 residues. Extraction and reverse transcription of RNA yielded cDNA as the sequencing template. This table comes from immunoSEQ multiplex PCR, and its TCRdb copy is limited to in-frame clones, with some not included. The sample has 90,000 to 120,000 clones, around 84% seen once. The gene calls are TRBV6-5 and TRBJ2-5; 8 bases match TRBD2. The sequencing here drew on CD8+ T cells sorted from blood, taken at week 24, from a patient treated with tofacitinib. The sequence was collected from a human donor with alopecia areata. In nucleotides, the CDR3 is TGTGCCAGCAGTTACTCCGGGGGGGCTTTGGAGACCCAGTACTTC. Its protein is CASSYSGGALETQYF.